This T cell receptor beta chain emerged from a study of cytomegalovirus exposure and HLA in healthy donors. Turning to the study itself: Inside one of the first data releases sat about 85 million unique TCRs taken from HLA-typed donors.

Trimming cost V 3 bases and J 1 base, with 6 bases left between them. The CDR3 has 13 amino acids. Per germline, CDR1 KGHSH and CDR2 LQKENI. Donors consisted of healthy bone marrow donors. Study results and limitations: Researchers reported in a later analysis that a missense DCLRE1C variant was tied to TCR beta V- and J-gene trimming. Presence/absence comparisons presumed near-even sequencing depth among donors.

With regard to this clone: The antigen is undetermined.

This PCR relied on a set of 60 Vbeta primers and 13 Jbeta primers. TCRdb's table, derived via immunoSEQ multiplex PCR, lists solely in-frame clones and lacks some. The table has 180,000 or so clones, about 75% seen once. Specimen: PBMCs. The chain links TRBV18 to TRBJ2-5; D is unclear. This clonotype was obtained from a man aged 45-65 years in good health and CMV-seropositive. CDR3 sequence: CASSPLAQETQYF. Written as DNA, the CDR3 is TGTGCCAGCTCACCGCTGGCCCAAGAGACCCAGTACTTC. Full variable domain (remainder filled in from reference TRBV18 and TRBJ2-5): NAGVMQNPRHLVRRRGQEARLRCSPMKGHSHVYWYRQLPEEGLKFMVYLQKENIIDESGMPKERFSAEFPKEGPSILRIQQVVRGDSAAYFCASSPLAQETQYFGPGTRLLVL.